Sequencing of this T cell receptor beta chain was carried out in a study of identical twins. A single record per CDR3 protein comes from TCRdb applying MiXCR to the 5' RACE reads. This sample has roughly 260,000 distinct CDR3 sequences, with 11% to 15% found just once. This clonotype was seen many times. This sequence was found in a woman aged 18-30 years in good health. The specimen sequenced was memory (CD45RO+) T cells sorted from blood.

The CDR3 region has the DNA TGTGCCAGCAGTAGGATGACAGGGGGTCGGACTGAAGCTTTCTTT. Residues: CASSRMTGGRTEAFF. The chain employs TRBV6-1 and TRBJ1-1; 9 bases align to TRBD1. Looked up from germline, CDR1 is MNHNS and CDR2 is SASEGT. After removal of 5 bases from V and 5 bases from J, the junction contained 9 bases not matched to a gene. The CDR3 contains 15 residues.